The following is a T cell receptor (beta chain) sequence with its context. What it binds is unknown. The source of the sample is a study of T cell responses to AZD1222 COVID-19 vaccine. Study findings and constraints: Distributed over spike, vaccine-associated CD4 TCRs predominated at 160-218 and 743-854. Repertoires were sampled only after the peak T cell response. The breadth and depth of Spike-specific TCRs increased once two AZD1222 doses had been given.

Sequencing was performed with immunoSEQ multiplex PCR; in TCRdb, only in-frame clones are kept and a portion is missing. The sample contains some 170,000 clones, 70% to 90% of which appear only once. Analyses pooled second doses at about 4 or about 12 weeks. Germline V lookup: CDR1 SGHNT, CDR2 YENEEA. Trimming shortened V by 5 bases and J by 0 bases, and 16 bases separated the two germline ends. The CDR3 is made up of 16 amino acids. Material: peripheral blood, obtained 28 days after the second AZD1222 dose. The TCR originated in an adult who received the AZD1222 COVID-19 vaccine. The chain couples TRBV11-3 to TRBJ1-1, with D tentatively TRBD1 (5 bases). The DNA of the CDR3 is TGTGCCAGCAGCAACCACCCGACAGATATGAACACTGAAGCTTTCTTT. Amino acid sequence: CASSNHPTDMNTEAFF.